Listed below are T cell receptor beta chains from one sample, sequenced in a study of patients and donors after allogeneic stem cell transplantation. TCRdb analysed the RT-PCR reads with MiXCR anew, one entry per CDR3 protein. The sample shows roughly 180,000 distinct CDR3 sequences, 40% to 45% of them seen only once. Source material: blood, either unsorted or a sorted T cell fraction (not recorded which). The receptors here all came from a human donor who was either an allogeneic HSCT recipient or a stem cell or donor lymphocyte infusion donor (not recorded which). It is not recorded whose cells these are; they may come from a transplant donor. The CDR3 runs from the conserved cysteine through the conserved F or W. D genes are given only for firm matches. Clone size is given for some rows only: seen once, a few or many times, or a class if the clone is expanded.

D,V,size,J,length,DNA,CDR3
.,TRBV5-1,.,TRBJ1-1,16,TGCGCCAGCAGTCTCCGCCACGGATCAGCGAACACTGAAGCTTTCTTT,CASSLRHGSANTEAFF
.,TRBV7-9,.,TRBJ1-5,18,TGTGCCAGCAGCTTAGATGACCGGCGGCCTTATAGCAATCAGCCCCAGCATTTT,CASSLDDRRPYSNQPQHF
.,TRBV5-1,.,TRBJ2-7,15,TGCGCCAGCAGCCCGGACGATCAGGGCTCCTACGAGCAGTACTTC,CASSPDDQGSYEQYF
.,TRBV5-1,.,TRBJ1-5,15,TGCGCCAGCACGCGGGACCCATATAGCAATCAGCCCCAGCATTTT,CASTRDPYSNQPQHF
.,TRBV15,once,TRBJ2-5,15,TGTGCCACCAGCGGTTACCGTTTGGGGCAAGAGACCCAGTACTTC,CATSGYRLGQETQYF
TRBD2,TRBV6-5,.,TRBJ2-7,16,TGTGCCAGCACCTCCGTGACTGGGAGGGCCGTCTACGAGCAGTACTTC,CASTSVTGRAVYEQYF
TRBD1,TRBV6-2/TRBV6-3,.,TRBJ2-7,16,TGTGCCAGCAGTTACCCACGACAGGGATATTCCTACGAGCAGTACTTC,CASSYPRQGYSYEQYF
TRBD1,TRBV15,few,TRBJ1-6,18,TGTGCCACCAGCAGAGGGTCGGTACAGGGGGCAAGGAATTCACCCCTCCACTTT,CATSRGSVQGARNSPLHF
.,TRBV6-5,.,TRBJ2-3,16,TGTGCCAGCAGTTACTCCGCCGGTCCTAGCACAGATACGCAGTATTTT,CASSYSAGPSTDTQYF
TRBD1,TRBV12-3/TRBV12-4,.,TRBJ2-2,13,TGTGCCAGCAGTGACCAGGGGGCCGGGGAGCTGTTTTTT,CASSDQGAGELFF
.,TRBV7-2,.,TRBJ1-5,13,TGTGCCAGCAGCCCTAACACGGATCAGCCCCAGCATTTT,CASSPNTDQPQHF
.,TRBV7-2,.,TRBJ1-5,15,TGTGCCAGCAGCTTTTCTCAGGACAGCAATCAGCCCCAGCATTTT,CASSFSQDSNQPQHF
TRBD1,TRBV27,.,TRBJ1-5,16,TGTGCCAGCAGTATAAGTTGGGGTCAGGGGGATCAGCCCCAGCATTTT,CASSISWGQGDQPQHF
TRBD1,TRBV5-1,few,TRBJ1-1,15,TGCGCCAGCAGCTTGGGACAGGGGGCTGGCACTGAAGCTTTCTTT,CASSLGQGAGTEAFF
.,TRBV11-2,few,TRBJ1-5,14,TGTGCCAGCAGCCCAAGGCAGGCAGCGAAGCCCCAGCATTTT,CASSPRQAAKPQHF
.,TRBV28,few,TRBJ1-1,14,TGTGCCAGCAGTTTTGGCAGGGTGTGGACTGAAGCTTTCTTT,CASSFGRVWTEAFF
.,TRBV20-1,.,TRBJ1-6,13,TGCAGTGCTAGCAGGGACACACCCTCACCCCTCCACTTT,CSASRDTPSPLHF
TRBD1,TRBV9,.,TRBJ1-2,15,TGTGCCAGCAGCGCCAGCCGGACAGGCGCGGGAGGCTACACCTTC,CASSASRTGAGGYTF
TRBD1,TRBV4-3,few,TRBJ1-1,17,TGCGCCAGCAGCCAAGGTTTAACAGGGGGCTGGTGGACTGAAGCTTTCTTT,CASSQGLTGGWWTEAFF
TRBD1,TRBV7-8,.,TRBJ2-3,16,TGTGCCAGCAGCCCCCCCCGGGACAGCTCTTCAGATACGCAGTATTTT,CASSPPRDSSSDTQYF
.,TRBV12-3/TRBV12-4,many,TRBJ2-5,15,TGTGCCTCTAAGGGCCGGGACTCTGGCTGGGAGACCCAGTACTTC,CASKGRDSGWETQYF
.,TRBV5-1,once,TRBJ2-2,16,TGCGCCAGCAGCCGCAGAGGAGACTACGGCACCGGGGAGCTGTTTTTT,CASSRRGDYGTGELFF
.,TRBV20-1,.,TRBJ2-3,11,TGCAGTGCTAGTATCCAAGATACGCAGTATTTT,CSASIQDTQYF
.,TRBV9,few,TRBJ1-1,13,TGTGCCAGCAGCGTAGGATGGGGAGGTGCAGCTTTCTTT,CASSVGWGGAAFF
.,TRBV7-8,.,TRBJ2-1,14,TGTGCCAGCACCCGGGACTTGAACTACAATGAGCAGTTCTTC,CASTRDLNYNEQFF
TRBD1,TRBV28,many,TRBJ1-5,15,TGTGCCAGCAGTCCGATCACAGGGGGGAGCCAGCCCCAGCATTTT,CASSPITGGSQPQHF
TRBD2,TRBV20-1,few,TRBJ2-3,16,TGCAGTGCTAGAATCCGCGGGAGGGCTAGCACAGATACGCAGTATTTT,CSARIRGRASTDTQYF
.,TRBV20-1,few,TRBJ1-1,13,TGCAGTGCCTTGGACAGTTTGAACACTGAAGCTTTCTTT,CSALDSLNTEAFF
.,TRBV7-9,.,TRBJ2-1,13,TGTGCCAGCAGCTTCATGGTAGCCGATGAGCAGTTCTTC,CASSFMVADEQFF
.,TRBV9,.,TRBJ1-5,14,TGTGCCAGCAGCGTAGGGGCTGATAATCAGCCCCAGCATTTT,CASSVGADNQPQHF
.,TRBV4-1,few,TRBJ1-4,13,TGCGCCAGCAGCCAGTCTCAAAATGAAAAACTGTTTTTT,CASSQSQNEKLFF
TRBD2,TRBV10-3,.,TRBJ2-5,15,TGTGCCATCAACCGACTAGCGGGGGTTTTAGAGACCCAGTACTTC,CAINRLAGVLETQYF
.,TRBV2,.,TRBJ2-1,13,TGTGCCAGCAGTAGGAACTCGTACAATGAGCAGTTCTTC,CASSRNSYNEQFF
.,TRBV4-3,.,TRBJ2-3,17,TGCGCCAGCAGCCAAGATCTCCTAGTTGGCGCCACAGATACGCAGTATTTT,CASSQDLLVGATDTQYF
TRBD1,TRBV28,few,TRBJ1-5,17,TGTGCCAGCAGCACCGGGACAGGGGGCGCGGGGAATCAGCCCCAGCATTTT,CASSTGTGGAGNQPQHF
TRBD2,TRBV29-1,.,TRBJ2-7,16,TGCAGCGTTGATCTTGGGGGACTCGGGACTAGAGACGAGCAGTACTTC,CSVDLGGLGTRDEQYF
.,TRBV12-3/TRBV12-4,.,TRBJ2-3,15,TGTGCCAGCAGTTCGACAGTTTCTAACACAGATACGCAGTATTTT,CASSSTVSNTDTQYF
TRBD1,TRBV11-2,few,TRBJ1-4,14,TGTGCCAGCACCCCAGGGGGCGGGGGTGAAAAACTGTTTTTT,CASTPGGGGEKLFF
.,TRBV2,.,TRBJ1-2,16,TGTGCCAGCAGTGAATTGGAGGACAGTTATCCCTATGGCTACACCTTC,CASSELEDSYPYGYTF
.,TRBV6-2/TRBV6-3,.,TRBJ2-3,16,TGTGCCAGCAGAAACCACAGGGTTCAACTCGGAGATACGCAGTATTTT,CASRNHRVQLGDTQYF
.,TRBV25-1,.,TRBJ1-2,14,TGTGCCAGCAGTGAGGGGGCTGCTAACTATGGCTACACCTTC,CASSEGAANYGYTF
.,TRBV20-1,few,TRBJ1-1,15,TGCAGTGCTAGAGACGTCAGGGAAGCGAACACTGAAGCTTTCTTT,CSARDVREANTEAFF
.,TRBV21-1,.,TRBJ2-3,17,TGTGCCAGCAGCAAAGCGCGGACTAGCGGGTTCACAGATACGCAGTATTTT,CASSKARTSGFTDTQYF
.,TRBV13,.,TRBJ2-1,16,TGTGCCAGCAGCCCGCGAGGCGGGGTCGGGTACAATGAGCAGTTCTTC,CASSPRGGVGYNEQFF
.,TRBV20-1,few,TRBJ1-1,14,TGCAGTGCTAGAGTCTCCGCTATGAACACTGAAGCTTTCTTT,CSARVSAMNTEAFF
TRBD1,TRBV7-9,few,TRBJ1-4,14,TGTGCCAGCAGCCGGGACAGGGAAGATGAAAAACTGTTTTTT,CASSRDREDEKLFF
TRBD1,TRBV5-1,.,TRBJ2-7,13,TGCGCCAGCAAAGGGGGCGTTTCCTACGAGCAGTACTTC,CASKGGVSYEQYF
TRBD2,TRBV4-3,few,TRBJ2-1,17,TGCGCCAGCAGCGCTCGTACCGGGACTAGCGGGATGAATGAGCAGTTCTTC,CASSARTGTSGMNEQFF
.,TRBV9,.,TRBJ2-3,12,TGTGCCAGCAGCACAATCACAGATACGCAGTATTTT,CASSTITDTQYF
.,TRBV6-6,few,TRBJ2-1,13,TGTGCCAGCAGTGACTGGGGTATTCATGAGCAGTTCTTC,CASSDWGIHEQFF
TRBD2,TRBV4-2,few,TRBJ2-3,16,TGTGCCAGCAGCCCTCGGACTAGCGGGAGTACAGATACGCAGTATTTT,CASSPRTSGSTDTQYF